This TCR beta chain was obtained from a study of patients and donors after allogeneic stem cell transplantation (dated by TCRdb to 2019 to 2021). Worth noting for this clonotype: Its antigen specificity is not known. Per-nucleotide qualities are absent, and no much larger clonotype sits a single base away.

Libraries were built with RT-PCR. Sequencing was carried out with a NextSeq 550. TCRdb handled the public reads itself, with Q25 trimming in fastp and clone calling in MiXCR, and kept productive beta chains. Rows are unified per CDR3 protein, each entry keeping the most common DNA and genes. This sample is represented by approximately 200,000 distinct CDR3 sequences; 11% to 15% of them were singletons. The ten largest make up 11% of the sample. The CDR3 covers 15 residues, taking in both the cysteine and the phenylalanine. The CDR3 DNA has 45 bases and is translated from base 1. The CDR1 and CDR2 encoded by the germline V gene are LGHNA and YNFKEQ. Ends trimmed: V by 5 bases, J by 5 bases; bases unmatched to a gene: 11.

The receptor comes from a human donor who was either an allogeneic HSCT recipient or a stem cell or donor lymphocyte infusion donor (not recorded which). It is not recorded whose cells these are; they may come from a transplant donor. This chain joins TRBV4-2 to TRBJ2-5, with 7 bases aligning to TRBD2. Material for sequencing was blood, either unsorted or a sorted T cell fraction (not recorded which). The DNA sequence is TGTGCCAGCAGCGACGCCCCGACTAGCTTTGAGACCCAGTACTTC. It encodes CASSDAPTSFETQYF.